A single sample gave rise to the 22 T cell receptor beta chains below, sequenced in a study of regulatory T cells in long-lasting Graves disease. Relying on iRepertoire HTBI primers and Arm-PCR of CDR3 regions, the team built TCR beta libraries. MiXCR, run by TCRdb on the multiplex PCR reads, gives a single entry per CDR3 protein. This table has around 400,000 distinct CDR3 sequences, 23% appearing once. Regarding time point: persistent/refractory GD, antithyroid drugs over 5 years with positive TRAb. RNA extracted from PBMCs served as the sequencing template. This specimen consisted of peripheral blood mononuclear cells (PBMCs), obtained when the disease was refractory, from a patient treated with antithyroid drugs. These receptor sequences come from a female donor with Graves disease.

This clonotype was observed a handful of times. The chain carries TRBV19 and TRBJ2-1; the D call may be TRBD1 or TRBD2 (5 bases each). In germline, CDR1 is LNHDA, CDR2 SQIVND (reference sequence). The V gene lost 7 bases and the J gene lost 6 bases, with 13 bases spanning the gap. This CDR3 is built from 13 residues. The CDR3 DNA is TGTGCCAGTACCGGGACGGGTCTCAATGAGCAGTTCTTC. Its translation: CASTGTGLNEQFF.

Worth noting for this clonotype: Since the CDR3 does not end with the conserved phenylalanine or tryptophan, this likely comes from a read error. The genes are TRBV6-1 and TRBJ1-5; TRBD1 aligns across 8 bases. The CDR3 is made up of 15 amino acids. The junction had 8 bases not matched to a gene; V was cut back by 6 bases and J by 4 bases. In germline, CDR1 is MNHNS, CDR2 SASEGT. The CDR3 is CASRDQGAGNQPQHS. CDR3 DNA: TGTGCCAGCAGGGACCAGGGGGCCGGGAATCAGCCCCAGCATTCT.

This clonotype was seen repeatedly, ten times or more. The CDR3: CSAHGQGSGEQYF. CDR3 nucleotides: TGCAGTGCGCATGGACAGGGCTCGGGCGAGCAGTACTTC. The chain joins TRBV20-1 to TRBJ2-7; 8 bases map to TRBD1. The CDR3 consists of 13 residues. Trimming took 6 bases from V and 6 from J; bases not matched to a gene: 10. CDR1 DFQATT and CDR2 SNEGSKA come from the germline V gene (reference sequence).

This clonotype was recorded at least ten times. V gene TRBV2 combines with J gene TRBJ2-7; 10 positions match TRBD1. The junction had 5 bases not matched to a gene; V was cut back by 3 bases and J by 9 bases. CDR1 and CDR2 (germline): SNHLY, FYNNEI. The CDR3 spans 13 residues. The CDR3 spells CASSDDRGRGQYF. The CDR3 nucleotides read TGTGCCAGCAGTGACGACAGGGGGCGGGGGCAGTACTTC.

In regard to this clonotype: The junction departs from germline at one end; a sequencing error may be responsible. The J gene is TRBJ2-5, the V gene TRBV20-1; unclear D gene. There are 14 residues in the CDR3. Germline CDR1 DFQATT, CDR2 SNEGSKA (reference sequence). The CDR3 loop is CSARDLRLQEAQYF. The CDR3 DNA reads TGCAGTGCTAGAGATCTTCGGCTCCAAGAGGCCCAGTACTTC.

The chain links TRBV7-2 to TRBJ1-6, with D perhaps TRBD1 (6 bases). V gave up 2 bases and J gave up 10 bases, with 21 bases separating them. This CDR3 is built from 17 residues. Germline V lookup: CDR1 SGHTA, CDR2 FQGNSA. The CDR3 DNA reads TGTGCCAGCAGCTTACGACCGGGGGGCAGGGGTAACTCACCCCTCCACTTT. Protein sequence: CASSLRPGGRGNSPLHF.

The chain employs TRBV3-1 and TRBJ1-2, with 8 nucleotides matching TRBD1. Germline V gives CDR1 LGHDT, CDR2 YNNKEL (reference sequence). The CDR3 sequence is 13 residues long. The V and J ends lost 2 bases and 7 bases, in that order; junction bases with no gene match: 3. The chain's CDR3 is CASSQQGAFGYTF. CDR3 nucleotides: TGTGCCAGCAGCCAACAGGGGGCGTTTGGCTACACCTTC.

This clonotype has ten or more counts. The chain carries TRBV6-5 and TRBJ2-7; D call uncertain. Trimming stripped 2 bases from V and 5 bases from J, with 13 bases between. There are 14 residues in the CDR3. CDR1 MNHEY and CDR2 SVGAGI come from the germline V gene. This chain's CDR3 is CASSYPQPMDEQYF. CDR3 DNA: TGTGCCAGCAGTTACCCGCAGCCCATGGACGAGCAGTACTTC.

The chain combines TRBV19 with TRBJ2-5, with D perhaps matching TRBD2 (6 bases). With 5 bases removed from V and 4 bases from J, the gap between germline ends came to 14 bases. The CDR3 is made up of 14 amino acids. Germline lookup yields CDR1 LNHDA and CDR2 SQIVND (reference sequence). CDR3 sequence: CASSPRPGAETQYF. CDR3 coding DNA: TGTGCCAGTAGTCCCAGACCGGGAGCAGAGACCCAGTACTTC.

This chain joins TRBV6-5 and TRBJ1-3; no definite D call. CDR3 length: 17 amino acids. Trimming took 4 bases from V and 2 from J, leaving 18 bases between them. Germline V gives CDR1 MNHEY, CDR2 SVGAGI. The CDR3 sequence: CASSSITRTITGNTIYF. CDR3 bases: TGTGCCAGCAGTTCCATCACGCGCACTATCACTGGAAACACCATATATTTT.

This clonotype showed up many times. J is TRBJ2-7 and V is TRBV28; 8 nucleotides align to TRBD2. The V and J ends lost 7 bases and 1 base, in that order; junction bases with no gene match: 6. This CDR3 has 14 residues. Germline-derived CDR1 and CDR2 are MDHEN and SYDVKM. In DNA form, the CDR3 reads TGTGCCAGCAACGGCGGGAGGTCTTCCTACGAGCAGTACTTC. Residues: CASNGGRSSYEQYF.

This clonotype was counted a few times. The chain recombines TRBV12-3 or TRBV12-4 with TRBJ2-5; weak D call: TRBD1 (7 bases). Trimming took off 5 bases at V and 5 bases at J, with 24 bases between the two ends. CDR3 length equals 17 residues. CDR3 sequence: CASSSPEQGHGGETQYF. Here the CDR3 DNA reads TGTGCCAGCAGTAGTCCCGAACAGGGGCATGGAGGGGAGACCCAGTACTTC.

The chain employs TRBV29-1 and TRBJ2-2, with 15 bases that match TRBD2. The CDR3 loop spans 19 amino acids. CDR1 SQVTM and CDR2 ANQGSEA come from the germline V gene. The V and J ends lost 7 bases and 4 bases, in that order; junction bases with no gene match: 16. Written as DNA, the CDR3 is TGCAGCGCTACCACGACTTGGACTAGCGGGAGGGCTAGCACCGGGGAGCTGTTTTTT. This translates into CSATTTWTSGRASTGELFF.

Only a few counts were recorded for this clonotype. J is TRBJ2-7 and V is TRBV10-3; TRBD2 agrees at 11 bases. This CDR3 region has 16 residues. Germline-derived CDR1 and CDR2 are ENHRY and SYGVKD. The V segment lost 3 bases and the J segment 0 bases; nucleotides outside the gene matches: 4. DNA for the CDR3: TGTGCCATCAGTGACCCCGGGACTAGCGGCTCCTACGAGCAGTACTTC. It yields the protein CAISDPGTSGSYEQYF.

The table lists this clonotype with many counts. The chain employs TRBV2 and TRBJ2-7; weak D call: TRBD1 (5 bases). The CDR3 is made up of 14 amino acids. Germline V gives CDR1 SNHLY, CDR2 FYNNEI. Trimming removed 4 bases at V and 2 bases at J, with 12 bases between. CDR3 DNA sequence: TGTGCCAGCAGTGCGTCCAGGGCGGCCTACGAGCAGTACTTC. It codes for CASSASRAAYEQYF.

The sample holds a few counts of this clonotype. The rearrangement joins TRBV5-1 to TRBJ2-3; D remains unclear. The V gene lost 0 bases and the J gene lost 6 bases, with 11 bases spanning the gap. The CDR3 has 14 residues. Germline V lookup: CDR1 SGHRS, CDR2 YFSETQ. Here the CDR3 reads CASSLVRPGDTQYF. The CDR3 region has the DNA TGCGCCAGCAGCTTGGTTAGGCCCGGGGATACGCAGTATTTT.

This clonotype was counted many times. The V gene is TRBV3-1, the J gene TRBJ2-7; 10 bases map to TRBD2. The V gene end was trimmed by 6 bases and the J gene end by 7 bases; junction bases not matched to a gene: 9. Germline V CDR1 and CDR2: LGHDT, YNNKEL (reference sequence). The CDR3 runs to 14 residues. CDR3 region: CASRPASGRREQYF. DNA for the CDR3: TGTGCCAGCAGGCCGGCTAGCGGGAGAAGGGAGCAGTACTTC.

This clonotype was counted ten times or more. The rearrangement joins TRBV12-3 or TRBV12-4 to TRBJ2-7; weak D call: TRBD2 (6 bases). V lost 6 bases and J 9 bases, leaving 21 bases between the germline ends. The CDR3 spans 14 residues. As DNA, the CDR3 is TGTGCCAGCAGCCCTGGACTAACGAGCCCTTCGCAGTACTTC. It yields the protein CASSPGLTSPSQYF.

The table lists this clonotype with many counts. This chain links TRBV15 with TRBJ1-5; D uncertain. The CDR3 consists of 17 residues. Deletions cut 1 base from V and 6 bases from J, with 19 bases between. Germline V CDR1 and CDR2: LNHNV, YYDKDF (reference sequence). The CDR3 spells CATSRVGWGSFGQPQHF. The CDR3 DNA is TGTGCCACCAGCAGAGTCGGGTGGGGTTCGTTCGGTCAGCCCCAGCATTTT.

At least ten counts were recorded for this clonotype. The chain carries TRBV6-1 and TRBJ1-5, with D possibly being TRBD1 (5 bases). The V gene's germline CDR1 is MNHNS and CDR2 SASEGT. There are 15 residues in the CDR3. Trimming removed 7 bases at V and 3 bases at J, with 16 bases between. The CDR3 loop reads CASKPRLQVNQPQHF. DNA for the CDR3: TGTGCCAGCAAGCCCAGGTTACAGGTCAATCAGCCCCAGCATTTT.

This clonotype appeared a few times. The V call is TRBV19, the J call TRBJ1-1, with D possibly being TRBD1 (6 bases). Germline-derived CDR1 and CDR2 are LNHDA and SQIVND (reference sequence). The CDR3 is 16 residues long. The V end lost 5 bases, the J end lost 1 base, and 17 bases lay between the germline ends. The CDR3 nucleotides are TGTGCCAGTAGTCCCCAGGGTGGGGGGCGGAACACTGAAGCTTTCTTT. Translated, it gives CASSPQGGGRNTEAFF.

This clonotype came up a few times. This chain joins TRBV18 and TRBJ1-4; 7 nucleotides agree with TRBD1. The CDR3 has 14 amino acids. Germline values: CDR1 KGHSH, CDR2 LQKENI. Losses at the gene ends were 3 bases for V and 10 bases for J; bases not matched to a gene: 8. CDR3 loop: CASSPTGDGGKLFF. The DNA for the CDR3 is TGTGCCAGCTCACCTACAGGGGACGGAGGAAAACTGTTTTTT.